One and the same sample provided the 10 T cell receptor beta chains below, sequenced in a study of T cell clones after liver transplantation (dated by TCRdb to between 2018 and 2021). The library was prepared using the immunoSEQ multiplex PCR assay. TCRdb stores this immuneACCESS table with in-frame sequences only. Part of the clones is absent; in the studies checked, under half of the shortfall reflects unresolved V genes, and no reason is known for the rest. For this sample the table gives more than 95,000 clones, of which about 88% were detected only once. Jointly, the top ten make up roughly 2.8% of the sample. The material sequenced was CD4+ T cells from blood, taken 47 months after liver transplant. These receptors originate from a human patient who received a liver transplant. After a transplant, some T cells may be of graft donor origin.

The chain carries TRBV7-3 and TRBJ1-1; D may be TRBD1 (6 bases). The V and J ends lost 0 bases and 5 bases respectively, with 10 bases between them. Germline CDR1 is SGHTA and CDR2 is FQGTGA. The CDR3 length is 14 residues. The CDR3 nucleotides are TGTGCCAGCAGCTTAACACAGGGAGCAACTGAAGCTTTCTTT. Protein sequence: CASSLTQGATEAFF.

The V gene is TRBV6-5, the J gene TRBJ1-1; D perhaps matches TRBD1 (5 bases). CDR3 length equals 11 residues. Germline CDR1 reads MNHEY; CDR2 reads SVGAGI. V dropped 9 bases and J dropped 1 base, with 6 bases sitting between them. The CDR3 reads CASQGNTEAFF. The CDR3 DNA sequence: TGTGCCAGTCAGGGGAACACTGAAGCTTTCTTT.

The V gene is TRBV5-1, the J gene TRBJ2-6, with D possibly TRBD1 on 5 matching bases. The ends were cut back, 6 bases at V and 1 base at J, with 11 bases in the middle. Germline values: CDR1 SGHRS, CDR2 YFSETQ. The CDR3 spans 15 residues. The chain's CDR3 is CASTGRVSGANVLTF. DNA of the CDR3: TGCGCCAGCACGGGCAGGGTATCTGGGGCCAACGTCCTGACTTTC.

This clone has a single count. V and J are TRBV19 and TRBJ1-4, with D perhaps matching TRBD1 (6 bases). This CDR3 is 14 amino acids long. Germline V gene sequence: CDR1 LNHDA, CDR2 SQIVND (reference sequence). V shed 6 bases and J shed 8 bases, with 16 bases lying between them. CDR3 in amino acids: CASSDRGAGEKLFF. Written as DNA, the CDR3 is TGTGCCAGTAGCGATAGGGGGGCCGGAGAAAAACTGTTTTTT.

The chain combines TRBV30 with TRBJ2-1, with 8 bases lining up with TRBD2. Per germline, CDR1 GTSNPN and CDR2 SVGIG (reference sequence). The CDR3 is 14 amino acids. Trimming cost V 6 bases and J 0 bases; bases outside gene matches: 4. The CDR3 DNA follows: TGTGCCTGCGAGAGCGGGAGCTCCTACAATGAGCAGTTCTTC. It is translated as CACESGSSYNEQFF.

The V call is TRBV5-1, the J call TRBJ1-5; D ambiguous. Germline V gives CDR1 SGHRS, CDR2 YFSETQ. V gave up 3 bases and J gave up 5 bases, with 9 bases separating them. CDR3 length: 13 amino acids. The CDR3 protein is CASSSVADQPQHF. DNA for the CDR3: TGCGCCAGCAGCTCGGTGGCCGATCAGCCCCAGCATTTT.

The V call is TRBV29-1, the J call TRBJ1-2; D is ambiguous. Germline loops: CDR1 SQVTM, CDR2 ANQGSEA. The length of the CDR3 is 10 residues. V gave up 4 bases and J gave up 13 bases, with 13 bases separating them. In nucleotides, the CDR3 is TGCAGCGTTGCGGACCCCAGGCCCACCTTC. Its translation is CSVADPRPTF.

The chain couples TRBV10-1 to TRBJ2-4, with 12 bases lining up with TRBD1. The ends lost 3 bases at V and 0 bases at J; junction bases unmatched: 3. CDR1 and CDR2 from the germline V gene are WNHNN and SYGVQD (reference sequence). The CDR3 covers 17 residues. In DNA form, the CDR3 reads TGCGCCAGCAGTGAACGGGACAGGGGGCTAGCCAAAAACATTCAGTACTTC. Translating it yields CASSERDRGLAKNIQYF.

The chain carries TRBV27 and TRBJ2-3; D is unresolved. Germline CDR1 reads MNHEY; CDR2 reads SMNVEV (reference sequence). CDR3 size: 19 residues. The germline V and J ends were trimmed by 5 bases and 0 bases, with 24 bases remaining between them. The CDR3 DNA reads as TGTGCCAGCAGTCCCCTGTCGCCCCTCCGCCTGAGTAGCACAGATACGCAGTATTTT. It codes for CASSPLSPLRLSSTDTQYF.

A remark on this clone: Since a much larger clone is just one base distant, this may be a read error. The chain has TRBV11-2 and TRBJ2-7, with D perhaps TRBD2 (5 bases). V gave up 5 bases and J gave up 3 bases, with 8 bases separating them. Germline assignment: CDR1 SGHAT and CDR2 FQNNGV. The CDR3 loop spans 12 amino acids. CDR3 bases: TGTGCCAGCAGCCTTGGGAGCTACGAGCAGTACTTC. Its translation: CASSLGSYEQYF. Together with reference TRBV11-2 and TRBJ2-7, the CDR3 gives the full variable domain: EAGVAQSPRYKIIEKRQSVAFWCNPISGHATLYWYQQILGQGPKLLIQFQNNGVVDDSQLPKDRFSAERLKGVDSTLKIQPAKLEDSAVYLCASSLGSYEQYFGPGTRLTVT.